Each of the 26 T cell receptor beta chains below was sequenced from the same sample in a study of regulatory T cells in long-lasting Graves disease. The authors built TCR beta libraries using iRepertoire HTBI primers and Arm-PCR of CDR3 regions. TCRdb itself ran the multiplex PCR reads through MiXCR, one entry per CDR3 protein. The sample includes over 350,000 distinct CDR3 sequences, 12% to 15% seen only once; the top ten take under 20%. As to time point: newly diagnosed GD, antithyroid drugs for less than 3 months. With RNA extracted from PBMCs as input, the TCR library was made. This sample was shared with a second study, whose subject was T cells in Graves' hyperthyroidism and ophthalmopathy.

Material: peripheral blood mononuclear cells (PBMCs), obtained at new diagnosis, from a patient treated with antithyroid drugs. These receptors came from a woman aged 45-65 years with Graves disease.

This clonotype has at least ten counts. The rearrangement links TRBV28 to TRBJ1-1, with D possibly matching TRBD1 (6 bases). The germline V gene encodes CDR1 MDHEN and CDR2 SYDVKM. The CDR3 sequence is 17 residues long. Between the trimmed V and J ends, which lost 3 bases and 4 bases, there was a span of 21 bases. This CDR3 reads CASSFHFRGARGTEAFF. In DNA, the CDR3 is TGTGCCAGCAGTTTCCACTTCCGGGGGGCCCGTGGCACTGAAGCTTTCTTT. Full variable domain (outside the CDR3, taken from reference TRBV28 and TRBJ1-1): DVKVTQSSRYLVKRTGEKVFLECVQDMDHENMFWYRQDPGLGLRLIYFSYDVKMKEKGDIPEGYSVSREKKERFSLILESASTNQTSMYLCASSFHFRGARGTEAFFGQGTRLTVV.

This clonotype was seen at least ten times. The CDR3 DNA sequence: TGTGCCAGCAGCCAAGCGGGACAGGGCTACAATGAGCAGTTCTTC. It codes for CASSQAGQGYNEQFF. J is TRBJ2-1 and V is TRBV3-1, with 9 bases lining up with TRBD1. The CDR3 has 15 amino acids. Per germline, CDR1 LGHDT and CDR2 YNNKEL (reference sequence). The V segment lost 1 base and the J segment 3 bases; nucleotides outside the gene matches: 1.

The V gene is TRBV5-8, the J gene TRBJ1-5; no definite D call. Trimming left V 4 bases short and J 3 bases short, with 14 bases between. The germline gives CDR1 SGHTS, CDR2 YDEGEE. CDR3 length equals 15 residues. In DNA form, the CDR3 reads TGTGCCAGCAGCCAATTATCCAGAAACAATCAGCCCCAGCATTTT. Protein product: CASSQLSRNNQPQHF. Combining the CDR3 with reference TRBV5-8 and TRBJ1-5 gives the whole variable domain EAGVTQSPTHLIKTRGQQATLRCSPISGHTSVYWYQQALGLGLQFLLWYDEGEERNRGNFPPRFSGRQFPNYSSELNVNALELEDSALYLCASSQLSRNNQPQHFGDGTRLSIL.

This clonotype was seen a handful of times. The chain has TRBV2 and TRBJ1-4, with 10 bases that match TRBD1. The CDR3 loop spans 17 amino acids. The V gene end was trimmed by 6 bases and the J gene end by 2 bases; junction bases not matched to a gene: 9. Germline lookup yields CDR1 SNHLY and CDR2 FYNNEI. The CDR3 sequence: CASSGQGGFLTNEKLFF. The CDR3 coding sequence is TGTGCCAGCAGCGGACAGGGGGGATTCCTGACTAATGAAAAACTGTTTTTT.

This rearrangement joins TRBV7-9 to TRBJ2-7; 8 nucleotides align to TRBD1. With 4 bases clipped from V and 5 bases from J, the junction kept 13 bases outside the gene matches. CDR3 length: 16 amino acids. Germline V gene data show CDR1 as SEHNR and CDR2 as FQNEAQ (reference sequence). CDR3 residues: CASSSNTGTGGHEQYF. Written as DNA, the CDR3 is TGTGCCAGCAGCTCCAACACCGGGACAGGAGGTCACGAGCAGTACTTC.

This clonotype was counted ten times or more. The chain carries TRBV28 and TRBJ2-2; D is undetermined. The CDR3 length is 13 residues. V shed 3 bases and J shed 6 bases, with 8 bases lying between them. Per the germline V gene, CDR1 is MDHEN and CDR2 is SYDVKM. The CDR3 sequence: CASSFESPGELFF. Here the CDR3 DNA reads TGTGCCAGCAGTTTTGAGTCCCCCGGGGAGCTGTTTTTT.

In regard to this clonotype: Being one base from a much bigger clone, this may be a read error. CDR3 amino acids: CASSQEYGTPWNEKLFF. The CDR3 DNA reads as TGTGCCAGCAGCCAAGAGTATGGGACACCATGGAATGAAAAACTGTTTTTT. The rearrangement links TRBV3-1 to TRBJ1-4, with D perhaps matching TRBD1 (6 bases). The germline CDR1 and CDR2 sequences are LGHDT and YNNKEL (reference sequence). There are 17 residues in the CDR3. V lost 0 bases and J lost 5, with 16 bases in between.

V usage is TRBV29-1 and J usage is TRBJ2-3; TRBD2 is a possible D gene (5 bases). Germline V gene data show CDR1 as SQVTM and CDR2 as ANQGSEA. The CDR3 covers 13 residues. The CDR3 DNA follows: TGCAGTGCCGCTAGCTTCGACACAGATACGCAGTATTTT. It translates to CSAASFDTDTQYF.

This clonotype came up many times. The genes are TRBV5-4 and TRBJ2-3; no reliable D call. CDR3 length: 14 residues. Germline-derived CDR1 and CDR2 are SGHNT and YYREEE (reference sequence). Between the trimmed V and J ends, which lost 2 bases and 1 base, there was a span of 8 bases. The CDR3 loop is CASSLDPGTDTQYF. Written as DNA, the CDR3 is TGTGCCAGCAGCTTAGACCCTGGCACAGATACGCAGTATTTT.

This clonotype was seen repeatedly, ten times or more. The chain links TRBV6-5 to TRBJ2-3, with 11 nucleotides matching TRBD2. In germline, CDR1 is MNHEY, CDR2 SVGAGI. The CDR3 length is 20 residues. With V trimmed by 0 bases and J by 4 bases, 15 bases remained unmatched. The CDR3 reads CASSYSYLSLAGGAADTQYF. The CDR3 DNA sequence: TGTGCCAGCAGTTACTCGTATTTGAGCCTAGCGGGAGGTGCTGCAGATACGCAGTATTTT.

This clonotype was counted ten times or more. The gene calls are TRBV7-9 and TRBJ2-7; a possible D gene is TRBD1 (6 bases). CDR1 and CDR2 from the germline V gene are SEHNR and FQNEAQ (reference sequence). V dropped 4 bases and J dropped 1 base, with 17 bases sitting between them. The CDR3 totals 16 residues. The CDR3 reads CASSSSGQFLSYEQYF. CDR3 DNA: TGTGCCAGCAGCTCCTCTGGACAGTTCCTTTCCTACGAGCAGTACTTC.

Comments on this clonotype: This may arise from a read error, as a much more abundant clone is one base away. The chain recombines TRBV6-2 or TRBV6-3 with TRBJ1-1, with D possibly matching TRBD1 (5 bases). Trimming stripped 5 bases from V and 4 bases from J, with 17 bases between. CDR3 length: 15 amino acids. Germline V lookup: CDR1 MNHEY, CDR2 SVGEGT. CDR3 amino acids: CASSGADSLSTEAFF. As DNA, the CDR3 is TGTGCCAGCAGTGGAGCTGACAGCTTGAGCACTGAAGCTTTCTTT.

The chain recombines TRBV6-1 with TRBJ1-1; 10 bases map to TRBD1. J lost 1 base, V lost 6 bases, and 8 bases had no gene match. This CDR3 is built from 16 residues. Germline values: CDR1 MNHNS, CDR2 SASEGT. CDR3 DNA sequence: TGTGCCAGCAGCCTTGACAGGGGGCCCCCGAACACTGAAGCTTTCTTT. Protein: CASSLDRGPPNTEAFF.

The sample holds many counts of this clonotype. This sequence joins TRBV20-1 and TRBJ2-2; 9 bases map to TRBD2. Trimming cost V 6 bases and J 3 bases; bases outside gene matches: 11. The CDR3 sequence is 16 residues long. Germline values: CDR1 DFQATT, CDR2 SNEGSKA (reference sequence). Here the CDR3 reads CSALSSGSGDTGELFF. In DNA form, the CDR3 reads TGCAGTGCCCTGAGTAGCGGGAGTGGTGACACCGGGGAGCTGTTTTTT.

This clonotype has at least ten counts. The DNA of the CDR3 is TGCAGTGCTAGAAGGACAGGGGCTAGCAATCAGCCCCAGCATTTT. Translating gives CSARRTGASNQPQHF. V and J are TRBV20-1 and TRBJ1-5, with 9 bases identical to TRBD1. After removal of 2 bases from V and 0 bases from J, the junction contained 2 bases not matched to a gene. CDR3 length: 15 amino acids. Germline CDR1 DFQATT, CDR2 SNEGSKA (reference sequence).

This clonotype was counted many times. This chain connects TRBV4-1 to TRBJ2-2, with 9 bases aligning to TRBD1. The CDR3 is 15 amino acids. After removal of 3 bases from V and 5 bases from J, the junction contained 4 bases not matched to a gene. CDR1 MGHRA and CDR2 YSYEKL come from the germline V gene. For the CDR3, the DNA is TGCGCCAGCAGCCACCGACAGGGGGTAACCGGGGAGCTGTTTTTT. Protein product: CASSHRQGVTGELFF.

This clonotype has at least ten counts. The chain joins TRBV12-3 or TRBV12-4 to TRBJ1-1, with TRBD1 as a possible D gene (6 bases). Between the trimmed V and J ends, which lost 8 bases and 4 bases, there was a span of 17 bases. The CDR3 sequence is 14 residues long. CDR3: CASLNRERGTEAFF. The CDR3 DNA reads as TGTGCCAGCCTCAACAGGGAGCGTGGCACTGAAGCTTTCTTT.

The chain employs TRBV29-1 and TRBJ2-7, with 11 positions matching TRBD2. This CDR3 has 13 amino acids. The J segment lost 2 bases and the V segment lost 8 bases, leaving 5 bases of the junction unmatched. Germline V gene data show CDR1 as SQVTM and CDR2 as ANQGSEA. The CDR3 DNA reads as TGCAGCTTCACTAGCGGGGGAGCCTACGAGCAGTACTTC. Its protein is CSFTSGGAYEQYF.

DNA of the CDR3: TGCAGCGTTGAAACAGGTGTGAACACTGAAGCTTTCTTT. Translation: CSVETGVNTEAFF. The J gene is TRBJ1-1, the V gene TRBV29-1, with D possibly TRBD1 on 5 matching bases. The V and J ends lost 2 bases and 0 bases respectively, with 7 bases between them. The CDR3 has 13 residues. Germline CDR1 and CDR2: SQVTM and ANQGSEA.

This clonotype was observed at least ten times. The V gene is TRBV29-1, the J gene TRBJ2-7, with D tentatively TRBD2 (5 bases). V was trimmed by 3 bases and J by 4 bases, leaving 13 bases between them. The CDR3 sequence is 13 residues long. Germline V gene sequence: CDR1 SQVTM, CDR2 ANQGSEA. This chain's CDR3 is CSVDTGTRYEQYF. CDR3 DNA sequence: TGCAGCGTTGATACGGGAACCAGATACGAGCAGTACTTC.

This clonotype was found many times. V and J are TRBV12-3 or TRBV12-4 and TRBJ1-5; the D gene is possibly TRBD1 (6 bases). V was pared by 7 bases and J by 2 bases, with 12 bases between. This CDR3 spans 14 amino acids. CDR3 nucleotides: TGTGCCAGCATACAGGGAGGAGGCAATCAGCCCCAGCATTTT. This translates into CASIQGGGNQPQHF.

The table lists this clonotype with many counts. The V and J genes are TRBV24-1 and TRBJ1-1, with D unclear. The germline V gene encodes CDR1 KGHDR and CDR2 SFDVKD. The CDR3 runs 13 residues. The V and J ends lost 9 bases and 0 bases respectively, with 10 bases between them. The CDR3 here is CATFAEMNTEAFF. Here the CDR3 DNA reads TGTGCCACCTTTGCAGAAATGAACACTGAAGCTTTCTTT.

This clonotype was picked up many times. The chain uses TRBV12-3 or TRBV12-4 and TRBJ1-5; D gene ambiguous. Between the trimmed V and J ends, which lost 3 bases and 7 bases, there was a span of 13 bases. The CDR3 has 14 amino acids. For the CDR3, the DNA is TGTGCCAGCAGTTTTGGAGGGAATAAGCAGCCCCAGCATTTT. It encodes CASSFGGNKQPQHF.

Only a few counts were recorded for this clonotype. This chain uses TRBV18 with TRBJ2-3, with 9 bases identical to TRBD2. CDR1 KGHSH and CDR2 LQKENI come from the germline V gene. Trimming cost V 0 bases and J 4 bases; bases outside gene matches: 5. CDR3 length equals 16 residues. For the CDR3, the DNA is TGTGCCAGCTCACCACCGGGGACTAGCTTACCAGATACGCAGTATTTT. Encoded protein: CASSPPGTSLPDTQYF.

The CDR3 DNA follows: TGTGCCAGCAGCTTCCGTCGGAACTATGGCTACACCTTC. It translates to CASSFRRNYGYTF. The chain uses TRBV13 and TRBJ1-2; no reliable D call. The ends were cut back, 3 bases at V and 2 bases at J, with 7 bases in the middle. This CDR3 is built from 13 residues. CDR1 and CDR2 (germline): PRHDT, FYEKMQ (reference sequence). The entire variable domain, with the rest obtained from reference TRBV13 and TRBJ1-2, is as follows: AAGVIQSPRHLIKEKRETATLKCYPIPRHDTVYWYQQGPGQDPQFLISFYEKMQSDKGSIPDRFSAQQFSDYHSELNMSSLELGDSALYFCASSFRRNYGYTFGSGTRLTVV.

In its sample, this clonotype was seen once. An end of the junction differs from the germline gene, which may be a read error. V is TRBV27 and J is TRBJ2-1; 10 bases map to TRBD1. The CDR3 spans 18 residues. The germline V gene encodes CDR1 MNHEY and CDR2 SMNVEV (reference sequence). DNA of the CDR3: TGTGCCAGCAGTTCAGAACGACCGGGACAGGGGCCTACGAATGAGCAGCTCTTC. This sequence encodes CASSSERPGQGPTNEQLF.